These 16 T cell receptor beta chains were sequenced from one sample in a study of human T cells and chemical hapten exposure. TCRdb used MiXCR to reprocess the RACE reads, holding one entry per CDR3 protein. The table shows about 110,000 distinct CDR3 sequences, with more than 10% occurring only once. Documented time point: pre-sensitization, week 0. This sample's treatment: therapeutic diphenylcyclopropenone sensitization with weekly scalp DPC. This specimen consisted of whole blood, obtained in connection with sensitization to the hapten diphenylcyclopropenone (DPC). These receptors were taken from a woman aged 50 to 60 with alopecia areata. Some clones in this sample may be carry-over from other donors' samples.

This clonotype was counted only a few times. The CDR3 coding sequence is TGTGCCAGCAGTTTAAATATGAGGGGTACTTTCTTT. Translation gives CASSLNMRGTFF. The rearrangement links TRBV12-3 or TRBV12-4 to TRBJ1-1; perhaps TRBD1 as D (5 bases). The CDR3 covers 12 residues. The V end was cut by 2 bases, the J end by 12 bases, with 13 bases between.

This clonotype appeared a few times. The chain combines TRBV7-2 with TRBJ2-2; D unresolved. V lost 5 bases and J 9 bases, leaving 16 bases between the germline ends. This CDR3 has 14 residues. Germline V gene data show CDR1 as SGHTA and CDR2 as FQGNSA. The CDR3 coding sequence is TGTGCCAGCAGCCCGCGCGAAGTTTCGCGGGAGCTGTTTTTT. Its translation is CASSPREVSRELFF.

This clonotype has just a few counts. Here the CDR3 DNA reads TGTGCCACCAGCAGAGTGGCCCGAGATCAGCCCCAGCATTTT. It is translated as CATSRVARDQPQHF. The J gene is TRBJ1-5, the V gene TRBV15; D is ambiguous. Germline V gene sequence: CDR1 LNHNV, CDR2 YYDKDF (reference sequence). The CDR3 sequence is 14 residues long. Trimming left V 1 base short and J 5 bases short, with 9 bases between.

The chain has TRBV20-1 and TRBJ2-1, with 8 bases that match TRBD2. CDR3 length: 17 amino acids. V gave up 5 bases and J gave up 8 bases; unmatched junction bases: 20. Per germline, CDR1 DFQATT and CDR2 SNEGSKA (reference sequence). Here the CDR3 reads CSAPYRAGGAQRDEQFF. As DNA, the CDR3 is TGCAGTGCTCCCTATAGGGCGGGGGGCGCCCAACGGGATGAGCAGTTCTTC.

This clonotype appeared many times. This sequence joins TRBV27 and TRBJ2-5; TRBD1 matches 7 bases. The germline gives CDR1 MNHEY, CDR2 SMNVEV (reference sequence). The CDR3 sequence is 15 residues long. V lost 8 bases, J lost 2 bases, and 11 bases stayed unmatched. CDR3 amino acids: CASHPRQGPQETQYF. In DNA form, the CDR3 reads TGTGCCAGCCACCCCAGACAGGGTCCACAAGAGACCCAGTACTTC.

This clonotype turned up a few times. The gene calls are TRBV7-8 and TRBJ1-1; 10 bases map to TRBD1. The V segment lost 4 bases and the J segment 0 bases; nucleotides outside the gene matches: 2. CDR3 length: 15 amino acids. CDR1 is SGHVS and CDR2 is FQNEAQ in the germline V gene. CDR3 nucleotides: TGTGCCAGCAGCTCGGGACAGGGGATGAACACTGAAGCTTTCTTT. Protein sequence: CASSSGQGMNTEAFF.

This clonotype appeared many times. J is TRBJ2-3 and V is TRBV6-2 or TRBV6-3; the D is unclear. The CDR3 consists of 13 residues. Germline V gives CDR1 MNHEY, CDR2 SVGEGT. Trimming took off 0 bases at V and 3 bases at J, with 4 bases between the two ends. CDR3 residues: CASSYSKTDTQYF. The CDR3 nucleotides are TGTGCCAGCAGTTACTCGAAAACAGATACGCAGTATTTT.

This sequence joins TRBV2 and TRBJ1-5, with D maybe TRBD1 (5 bases). This CDR3 region has 15 residues. Germline CDR1 and CDR2: SNHLY and FYNNEI. V gave up 11 bases and J gave up 3 bases, with 20 bases separating them. CDR3 nucleotides: TGTGCCGCCGGACGGGGCCAAGGCCTCAATCAGCCCCAGCATTTT. Translated: CAAGRGQGLNQPQHF.

In its sample, this clonotype was seen a few times. The genes are TRBV6-5 and TRBJ2-7, with a tentative D call TRBD2 (5 bases). V lost 2 bases and J lost 0, with 11 bases in between. CDR1 MNHEY and CDR2 SVGAGI come from the germline V gene. The CDR3 sequence is 15 residues long. For the CDR3, the DNA is TGTGCCAGCAGTTACGCGGTGGGAGCCTCCTACGAGCAGTACTTC. Its protein is CASSYAVGASYEQYF.

This sequence joins TRBV6-2 or TRBV6-3 and TRBJ1-4, with D hard to call. Germline V lookup: CDR1 MNHEY, CDR2 SVGEGT. CDR3 length equals 16 residues. The V and J ends lost 0 bases and 8 bases respectively, with 16 bases between them. The CDR3 loop reads CASSYSISREEEKLFF. CDR3 nucleotide sequence: TGTGCCAGCAGTTACTCGATTTCTCGGGAAGAAGAAAAACTGTTTTTT.

In its sample, this clonotype was seen many times. The chain uses TRBV7-2 and TRBJ2-3, with D possibly being TRBD1 or TRBD2 (5 bases each). This CDR3 has 18 residues. Germline V gene data show CDR1 as SGHTA and CDR2 as FQGNSA. V shed 0 bases and J shed 4 bases, with 20 bases lying between them. In DNA, the CDR3 is TGTGCCAGCAGCTTAGCGAATATCGGGGCCTACCCCGCAGATACGCAGTATTTT. It encodes CASSLANIGAYPADTQYF.

This clonotype was observed many times. The chain couples TRBV5-1 to TRBJ2-1; 9 bases match TRBD1. J was trimmed by 6 bases and V by 7 bases; bases with no gene match: 14. This CDR3 region has 16 residues. Germline assignment: CDR1 SGHRS and CDR2 YFSETQ. The CDR3 sequence is CASSGNRDRASNEQFF. CDR3 coding DNA: TGCGCCAGCTCCGGGAACCGGGACAGGGCTTCCAATGAGCAGTTCTTC.

The chain has TRBV5-1 and TRBJ1-4; D unclear. CDR1 SGHRS and CDR2 YFSETQ come from the germline V gene. Trimming left V 3 bases short and J 3 bases short, with 3 bases between. The CDR3 length is 12 residues. For the CDR3, the DNA is TGCGCCAGCAGCTACTCTAATGAAAAACTGTTTTTT. It yields the protein CASSYSNEKLFF.

The sample holds a few counts of this clonotype. The chain uses TRBV12-3 or TRBV12-4 and TRBJ2-1; 9 bases align to TRBD1. Germline trimming cut 6 bases from V and 10 bases from J; bases unmatched to any gene: 10. CDR3 length: 14 amino acids. In nucleotides, the CDR3 is TGTGCCAGCAGGACAGGGGGTGGTGGCGTAGAGCAGTTCTTC. It is translated as CASRTGGGGVEQFF.

In this sample, this clonotype turned up a few times. The rearrangement links TRBV7-2 to TRBJ2-2; 7 bases are a match to TRBD1. The CDR3 runs to 14 residues. CDR1 is SGHTA, CDR2 FQGNSA, per germline. Losses at the gene ends were 2 bases for V and 6 bases for J; bases not matched to a gene: 3. CDR3 sequence: CASSLSQGAGELFF. The CDR3 DNA is TGTGCCAGCAGCTTAAGTCAGGGGGCCGGGGAGCTGTTTTTT.

This clonotype appeared a few times. V and J are TRBV27 and TRBJ2-3; 12 bases match TRBD2. The CDR3 is made up of 19 amino acids. The trim removed 3 bases at V and 5 bases at J, leaving 15 bases unmatched. Looked up from germline, CDR1 is MNHEY and CDR2 is SMNVEV (reference sequence). The CDR3 DNA follows: TGTGCCAGCAGTTTCCGTTGGACTAGCGGGACGGGGGGGAAAGATACGCAGTATTTT. It specifies CASSFRWTSGTGGKDTQYF.